This record concerns one T cell receptor (beta chain) sequence. The antigen is not known. The table came from immunoSEQ multiplex PCR; TCRdb's copy has only in-frame clones and leaves some out. In the table there are about 150,000 clones, roughly 86% of which are singletons. Germline values: CDR1 MGHRA, CDR2 YSYEKL. Trimming pared 5 bases from V and 5 bases from J, leaving 9 bases between. The CDR3 spans 13 residues. The sample comes from a study of cytomegalovirus exposure and HLA in healthy donors. Study-level results: In vitro work confirmed that three CMV-associated chains recognize CMV antigens. The study labeled under 200 TCR beta chains cytomegalovirus-associated. Rarity marked most TCR sequences, yet some public TCRs occurred in many donors.

The source is a young man in good health and CMV-seropositive. Sequencing was done on a sample of PBMCs. The chain employs TRBV4-1 and TRBJ1-4; D unclear. This chain's CDR3 is CASSAKLNEKLFF. The CDR3 DNA follows: TGCGCCAGCAGCGCAAAGCTAAATGAAAAACTGTTTTTT.